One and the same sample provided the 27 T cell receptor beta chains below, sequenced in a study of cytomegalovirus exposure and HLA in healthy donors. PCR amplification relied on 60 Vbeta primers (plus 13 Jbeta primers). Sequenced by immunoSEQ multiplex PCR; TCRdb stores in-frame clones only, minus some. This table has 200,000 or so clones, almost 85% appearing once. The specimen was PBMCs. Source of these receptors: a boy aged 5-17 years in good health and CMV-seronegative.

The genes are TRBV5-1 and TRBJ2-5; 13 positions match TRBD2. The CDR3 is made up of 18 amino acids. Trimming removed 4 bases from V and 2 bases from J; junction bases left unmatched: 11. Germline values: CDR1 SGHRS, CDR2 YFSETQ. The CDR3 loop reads CASSQTSGGRYFQETQYF. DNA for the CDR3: TGCGCCAGCAGCCAGACTAGCGGGGGGCGCTACTTTCAAGAGACCCAGTACTTC.

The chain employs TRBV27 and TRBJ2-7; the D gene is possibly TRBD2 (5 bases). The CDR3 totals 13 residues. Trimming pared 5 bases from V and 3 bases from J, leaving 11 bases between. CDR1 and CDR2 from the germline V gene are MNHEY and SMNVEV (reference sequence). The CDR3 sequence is CASSPLRDYEQYF. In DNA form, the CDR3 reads TGTGCCAGCAGTCCCCTTCGGGACTACGAGCAGTACTTC.

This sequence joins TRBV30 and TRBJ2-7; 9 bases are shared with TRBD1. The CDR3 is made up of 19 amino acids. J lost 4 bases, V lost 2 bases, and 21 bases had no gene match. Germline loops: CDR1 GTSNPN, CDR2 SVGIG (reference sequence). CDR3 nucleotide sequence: TGTGCCTGGAGTACCTCAGGGGGGACAGGGCGATCTATTTTTTACGAGCAGTACTTC. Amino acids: CAWSTSGGTGRSIFYEQYF. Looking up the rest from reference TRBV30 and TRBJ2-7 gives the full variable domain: SQTIHQWPATLVQPVGSPLSLECTVEGTSNPNLYWYRQAAGRGLQLLFYSVGIGQISSEVPQNLSASRPQDRQFILSSKKLLLSDSGFYLCAWSTSGGTGRSIFYEQYFGPGTRLTVT.

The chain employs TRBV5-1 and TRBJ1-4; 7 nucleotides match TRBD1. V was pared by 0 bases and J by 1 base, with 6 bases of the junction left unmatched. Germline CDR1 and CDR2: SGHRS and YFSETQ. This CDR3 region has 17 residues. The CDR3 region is CASSLGQGFGTNEKLFF. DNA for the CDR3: TGCGCCAGCAGCTTGGGACAGGGATTTGGAACTAATGAAAAACTGTTTTTT.

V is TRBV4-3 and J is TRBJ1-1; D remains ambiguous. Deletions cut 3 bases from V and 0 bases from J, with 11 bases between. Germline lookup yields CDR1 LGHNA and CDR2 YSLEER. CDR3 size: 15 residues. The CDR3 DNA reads TGCGCCAGCAGCCACACTATGTCGTTGAACACTGAAGCTTTCTTT. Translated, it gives CASSHTMSLNTEAFF.

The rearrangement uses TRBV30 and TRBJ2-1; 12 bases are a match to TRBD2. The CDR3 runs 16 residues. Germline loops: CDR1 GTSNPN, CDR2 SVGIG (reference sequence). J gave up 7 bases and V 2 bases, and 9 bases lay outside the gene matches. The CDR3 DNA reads TGTGCCTGGAGTCTAAGACTAGCGGGAGTAAGGAATGAGCAGTTCTTC. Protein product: CAWSLRLAGVRNEQFF.

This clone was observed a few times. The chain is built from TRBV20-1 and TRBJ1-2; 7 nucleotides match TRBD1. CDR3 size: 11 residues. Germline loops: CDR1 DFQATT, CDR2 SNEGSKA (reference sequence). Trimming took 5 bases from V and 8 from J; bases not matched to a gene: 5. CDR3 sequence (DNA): TGCAGTGCTGAGGGGACAGACGGCTACACCTTC. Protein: CSAEGTDGYTF.

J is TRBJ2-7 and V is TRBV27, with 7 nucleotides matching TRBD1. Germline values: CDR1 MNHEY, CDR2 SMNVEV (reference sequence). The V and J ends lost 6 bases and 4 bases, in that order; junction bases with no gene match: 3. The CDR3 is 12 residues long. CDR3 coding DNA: TGTGCCAGCAGACAGGGGTTTTACGAGCAGTACTTC. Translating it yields CASRQGFYEQYF.

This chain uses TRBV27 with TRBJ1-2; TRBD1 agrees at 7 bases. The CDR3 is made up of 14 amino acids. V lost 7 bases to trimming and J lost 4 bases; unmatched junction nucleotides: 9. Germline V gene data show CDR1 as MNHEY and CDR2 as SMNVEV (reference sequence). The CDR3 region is CASTATGMAYGYTF. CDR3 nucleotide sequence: TGTGCCAGCACCGCGACAGGGATGGCCTATGGCTACACCTTC.

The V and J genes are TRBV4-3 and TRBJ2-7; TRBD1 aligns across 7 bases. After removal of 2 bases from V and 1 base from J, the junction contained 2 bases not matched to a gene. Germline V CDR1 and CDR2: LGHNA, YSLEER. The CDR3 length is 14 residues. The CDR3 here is CASSQLTGSYEQYF. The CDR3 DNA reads TGCGCCAGCAGCCAATTGACAGGGTCCTACGAGCAGTACTTC.

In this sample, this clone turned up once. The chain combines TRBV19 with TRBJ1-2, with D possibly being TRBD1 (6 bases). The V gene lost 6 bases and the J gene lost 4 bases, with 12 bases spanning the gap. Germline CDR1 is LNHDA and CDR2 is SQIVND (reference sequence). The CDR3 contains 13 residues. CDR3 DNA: TGTGCCAGTAGCGACAGGCCCAGCTATGGCTACACCTTC. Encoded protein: CASSDRPSYGYTF. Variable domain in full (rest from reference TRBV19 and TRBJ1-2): DGGITQSPKYLFRKEGQNVTLSCEQNLNHDAMYWYRQDPGQGLRLIYYSQIVNDFQKGDIAEGYSVSREKKESFPLTVTSAQKNPTAFYLCASSDRPSYGYTFGSGTRLTVV.

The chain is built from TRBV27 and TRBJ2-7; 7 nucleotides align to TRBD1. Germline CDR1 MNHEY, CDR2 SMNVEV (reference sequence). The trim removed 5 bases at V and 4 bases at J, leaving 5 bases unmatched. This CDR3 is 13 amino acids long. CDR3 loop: CASSRKQGYEQYF. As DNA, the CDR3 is TGTGCCAGCAGTAGAAAACAGGGGTACGAGCAGTACTTC.

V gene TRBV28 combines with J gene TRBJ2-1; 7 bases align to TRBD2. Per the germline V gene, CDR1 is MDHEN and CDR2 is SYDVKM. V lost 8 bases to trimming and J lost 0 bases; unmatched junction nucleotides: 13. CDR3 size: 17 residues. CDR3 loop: CASPSTTGGSSYNEQFF. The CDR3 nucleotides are TGTGCCAGCCCTTCAACAACCGGGGGGAGCTCCTACAATGAGCAGTTCTTC.

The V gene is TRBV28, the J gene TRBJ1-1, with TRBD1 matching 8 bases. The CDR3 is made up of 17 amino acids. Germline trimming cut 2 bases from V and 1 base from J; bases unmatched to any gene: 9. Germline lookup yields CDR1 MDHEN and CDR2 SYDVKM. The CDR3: CASSLAGQGWRNTEAFF. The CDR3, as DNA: TGTGCCAGCAGTTTAGCAGGACAGGGCTGGAGGAACACTGAAGCTTTCTTT. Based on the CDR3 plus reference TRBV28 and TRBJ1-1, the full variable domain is DVKVTQSSRYLVKRTGEKVFLECVQDMDHENMFWYRQDPGLGLRLIYFSYDVKMKEKGDIPEGYSVSREKKERFSLILESASTNQTSMYLCASSLAGQGWRNTEAFFGQGTRLTVV.

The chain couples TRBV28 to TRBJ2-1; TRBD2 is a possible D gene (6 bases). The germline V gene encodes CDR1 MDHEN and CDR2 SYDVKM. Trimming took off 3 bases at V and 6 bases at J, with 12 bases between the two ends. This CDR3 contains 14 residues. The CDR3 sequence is CASSFFSGSNEQFF. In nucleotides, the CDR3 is TGTGCCAGCAGTTTTTTTTCCGGGAGCAATGAGCAGTTCTTC.

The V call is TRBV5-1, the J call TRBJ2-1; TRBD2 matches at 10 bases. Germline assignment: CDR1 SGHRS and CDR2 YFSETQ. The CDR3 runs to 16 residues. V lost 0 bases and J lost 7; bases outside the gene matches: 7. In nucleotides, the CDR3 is TGCGCCAGCAGCTTGGCCGGAGCGGGAGGGCCAAATGAGCAGTTCTTC. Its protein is CASSLAGAGGPNEQFF.

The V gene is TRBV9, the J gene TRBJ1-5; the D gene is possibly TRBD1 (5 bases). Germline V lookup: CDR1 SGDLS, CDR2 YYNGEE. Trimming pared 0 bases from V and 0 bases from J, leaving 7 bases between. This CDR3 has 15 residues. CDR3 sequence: CASSVGGSSNQPQHF. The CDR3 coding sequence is TGTGCCAGCAGCGTAGGGGGCAGTAGCAATCAGCCCCAGCATTTT.

CDR3 protein: CASSSTGGPESFF. For the CDR3, the DNA is TGTGCCAGCAGCTCCACAGGGGGCCCCGAGTCTTTCTTT. The chain uses TRBV5-4 and TRBJ1-1; 9 bases fit TRBD1. CDR3 length equals 13 residues. CDR1 is SGHNT and CDR2 is YYREEE in the germline V gene (reference sequence). J lost 12 bases, V lost 3 bases, and 9 bases had no gene match. The whole variable domain, remainder taken from reference TRBV5-4 and TRBJ1-1, is ETGVTQSPTHLIKTRGQQVTLRCSSQSGHNTVSWYQQALGQGPQFIFQYYREEENGRGNFPPRFSGLQFPNYSSELNVNALELDDSALYLCASSSTGGPESFFGQGTRLTVV.

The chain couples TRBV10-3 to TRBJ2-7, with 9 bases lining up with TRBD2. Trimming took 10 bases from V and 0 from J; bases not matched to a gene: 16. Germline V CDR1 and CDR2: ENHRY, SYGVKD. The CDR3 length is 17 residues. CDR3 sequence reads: CATQPSGRTQPSYEQYF. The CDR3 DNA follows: TGTGCCACCCAACCCAGCGGGAGGACCCAGCCCTCCTACGAGCAGTACTTC.

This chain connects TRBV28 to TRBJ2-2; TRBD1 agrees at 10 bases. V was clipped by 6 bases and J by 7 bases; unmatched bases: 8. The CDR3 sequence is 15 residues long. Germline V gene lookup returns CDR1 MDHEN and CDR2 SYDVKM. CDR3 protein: CASRPTGGAIGELFF. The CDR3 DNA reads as TGTGCCAGCAGGCCGACAGGGGGCGCGATCGGGGAGCTGTTTTTT.

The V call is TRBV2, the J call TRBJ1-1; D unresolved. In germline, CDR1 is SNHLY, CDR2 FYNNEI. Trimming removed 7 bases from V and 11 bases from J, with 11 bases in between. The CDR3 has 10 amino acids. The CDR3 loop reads CASIGQWAFF. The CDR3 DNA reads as TGTGCCAGCATTGGCCAGTGGGCTTTCTTT.

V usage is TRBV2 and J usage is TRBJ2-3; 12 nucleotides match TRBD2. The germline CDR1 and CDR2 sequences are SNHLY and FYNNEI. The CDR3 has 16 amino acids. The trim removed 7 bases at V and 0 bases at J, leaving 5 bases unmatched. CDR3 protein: CASIFGLAGSTDTQYF. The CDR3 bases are TGTGCCAGCATTTTCGGACTAGCGGGGAGCACAGATACGCAGTATTTT. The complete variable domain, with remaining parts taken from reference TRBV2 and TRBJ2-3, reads EPEVTQTPSHQVTQMGQEVILRCVPISNHLYFYWYRQILGQKVEFLVSFYNNEISEKSEIFDDQFSVERPDGSNFTLKIRSTKLEDSAMYFCASIFGLAGSTDTQYFGPGTRLTVL.

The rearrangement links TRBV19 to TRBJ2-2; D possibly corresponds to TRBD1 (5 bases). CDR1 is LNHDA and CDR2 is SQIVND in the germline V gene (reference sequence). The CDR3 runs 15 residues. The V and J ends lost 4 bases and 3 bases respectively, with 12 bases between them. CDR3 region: CASSTPGLHTGELFF. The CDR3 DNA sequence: TGTGCCAGTAGTACCCCAGGGTTGCACACCGGGGAGCTGTTTTTT.

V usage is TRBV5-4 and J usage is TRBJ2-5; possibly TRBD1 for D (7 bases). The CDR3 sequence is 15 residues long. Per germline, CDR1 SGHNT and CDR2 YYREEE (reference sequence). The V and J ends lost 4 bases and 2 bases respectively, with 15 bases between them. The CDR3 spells CASSGQGGGQETQYF. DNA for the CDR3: TGTGCCAGCAGCGGTCAGGGGGGCGGGCAAGAGACCCAGTACTTC. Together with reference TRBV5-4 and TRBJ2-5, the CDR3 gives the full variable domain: ETGVTQSPTHLIKTRGQQVTLRCSSQSGHNTVSWYQQALGQGPQFIFQYYREEENGRGNFPPRFSGLQFPNYSSELNVNALELDDSALYLCASSGQGGGQETQYFGPGTRLLVL.

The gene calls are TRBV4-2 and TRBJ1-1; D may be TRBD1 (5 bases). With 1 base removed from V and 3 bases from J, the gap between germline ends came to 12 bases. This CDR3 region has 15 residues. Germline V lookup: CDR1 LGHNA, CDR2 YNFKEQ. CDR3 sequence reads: CASSQASDKYTEAFF. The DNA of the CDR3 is TGTGCCAGCAGCCAAGCCTCGGACAAGTACACTGAAGCTTTCTTT.

CDR3 in DNA: TGTGCCAGTAGTATAAACGGGAGGGCCGGGGGTGAGCAGTTCTTC. Residues: CASSINGRAGGEQFF. The rearrangement links TRBV19 to TRBJ2-1; 8 nucleotides line up with TRBD2. Germline V gene lookup returns CDR1 LNHDA and CDR2 SQIVND (reference sequence). V lost 2 bases, J lost 9 bases, and 9 bases stayed unmatched. CDR3 length equals 15 residues.

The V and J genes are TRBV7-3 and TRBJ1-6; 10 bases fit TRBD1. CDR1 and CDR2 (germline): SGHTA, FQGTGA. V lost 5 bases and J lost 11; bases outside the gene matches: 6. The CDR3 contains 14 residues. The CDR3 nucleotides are TGTGCCAGCAGCCTCGGGACAGGGGATACACCCCTCCACTTT. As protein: CASSLGTGDTPLHF.